The T cell receptor (beta chain) under discussion was sequenced for a study of T cells of healthy individuals (dated 2018 in TCRdb). As regards this clonotype: Its antigen has not been determined. The record has no base qualities; no much larger clone is one base away.

The germline V gene (reference sequence) yields DFQATT for CDR1 and SNEGSKA for CDR2. Measured from the cysteine to the phenylalanine, the CDR3 is 16 residues long. CDR3 DNA only is kept here, 48 bases in frame from base 1. V and J are trimmed by 0 bases and 4 bases, and the gene matches miss 3 bases of the junction. Library preparation was by 5' RACE. The sequencer was an Illumina MiSeq. The public reads were reprocessed in TCRdb via fastp at Q25 and MiXCR, keeping in-frame beta chains. Rows matching on CDR3 protein sequence are summarized as one entry with the most common DNA and genes. The sample table records 95,000 to 100,000 distinct CDR3 sequences; 15% to 20% of these occur just once. Jointly, the top ten make up around 6.5% of the sample.

The sequence was obtained from a human donor in good health. This receptor chain uses TRBV20-1 and TRBJ2-2, with TRBD2 identical over 12 junction bases. Here is the DNA: TGCAGTGCTAGAGAACCGGGACTAGCGGGCACCGGGGAGCTGTTTTTT. Translated, this gives CSAREPGLAGTGELFF.